These 3 T cell receptor beta chains share one sample of origin, sequenced in a study of human T cells and chemical hapten exposure. TCRdb re-analysed the RACE reads in MiXCR, keeping a single row per CDR3 protein. The sample has about 34,000 distinct CDR3 sequences; 5.5% to 8% are singletons. The time point was: patch test 1, 2 weeks after DPC sensitization. Described treatment: therapeutic diphenylcyclopropenone sensitization with weekly scalp DPC. Before extraction, the whole blood was not fractionated, and total RNA was taken from it. Sequencing used whole blood, obtained in connection with sensitization to the hapten diphenylcyclopropenone (DPC). The source is a woman aged 25 to 45 with alopecia areata. Some clones in this sample may be carry-over from other donors' samples.

The rearrangement links TRBV12-3 or TRBV12-4 to TRBJ1-4, with a tentative D call TRBD1 (6 bases). The ends were cut back, 10 bases at V and 1 base at J, with 13 bases in the middle. CDR3 length: 14 amino acids. CDR3 loop: CATRTGRTNEKLFF. The CDR3 DNA is TGTGCCACACGCACAGGGAGAACTAATGAAAAACTGTTTTTT.

This clonotype has only a few counts. This chain connects TRBV7-2 to TRBJ2-7; TRBD2 aligns across 12 bases. Germline CDR1 reads SGHTA; CDR2 reads FQGNSA. The CDR3 has 15 residues. V lost 4 bases and J lost 4; bases outside the gene matches: 5. The CDR3 DNA reads TGTGCCAGCAGCTGGGCCGGGACTAGCGGGTACGAGCAGTACTTC. It encodes CASSWAGTSGYEQYF.

This clonotype was seen ten or more times. V usage is TRBV9 and J usage is TRBJ2-3, with 8 nucleotides matching TRBD2. Germline CDR1 and CDR2: SGDLS and YYNGEE. The V gene end was trimmed by 0 bases and the J gene end by 5 bases; junction bases not matched to a gene: 11. CDR3 size: 17 residues. The CDR3 spells CASSVGGGSGVQDTQYF. In DNA, the CDR3 is TGTGCCAGCAGCGTAGGGGGCGGTAGCGGGGTCCAAGATACGCAGTATTTT.